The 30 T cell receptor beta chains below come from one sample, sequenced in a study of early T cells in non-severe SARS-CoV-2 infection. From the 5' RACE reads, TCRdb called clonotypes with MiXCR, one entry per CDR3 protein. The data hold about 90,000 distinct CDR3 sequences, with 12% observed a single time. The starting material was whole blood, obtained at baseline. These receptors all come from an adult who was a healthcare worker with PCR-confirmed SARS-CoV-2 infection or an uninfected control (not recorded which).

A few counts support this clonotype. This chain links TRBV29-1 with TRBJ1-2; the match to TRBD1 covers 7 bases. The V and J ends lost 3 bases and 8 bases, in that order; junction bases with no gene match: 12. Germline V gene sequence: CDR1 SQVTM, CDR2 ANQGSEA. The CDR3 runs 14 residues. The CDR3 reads CSVDPTGLDVGYTF. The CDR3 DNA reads TGCAGCGTTGATCCGACAGGGCTGGATGTCGGCTACACCTTC.

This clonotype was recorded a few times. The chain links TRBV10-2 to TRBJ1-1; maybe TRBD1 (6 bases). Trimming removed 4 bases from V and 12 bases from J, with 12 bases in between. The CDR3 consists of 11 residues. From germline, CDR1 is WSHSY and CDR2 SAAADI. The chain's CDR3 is CASSVGDTTFF. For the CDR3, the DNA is TGCGCCAGCAGTGTTGGGGACACAACTTTCTTT.

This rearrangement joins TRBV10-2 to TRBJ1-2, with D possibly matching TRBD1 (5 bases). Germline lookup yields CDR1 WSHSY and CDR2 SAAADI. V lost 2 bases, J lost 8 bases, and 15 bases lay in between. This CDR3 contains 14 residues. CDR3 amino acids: CASSEIGPEGGYTF. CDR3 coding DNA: TGCGCCAGCAGTGAGATAGGGCCGGAGGGGGGCTACACCTTC.

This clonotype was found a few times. The CDR3 loop reads CASSTVSGSGANEQFF. CDR3 nucleotide sequence: TGTGCCAGCAGTACCGTTAGCGGGAGCGGGGCCAATGAGCAGTTCTTC. The chain recombines TRBV12-3 or TRBV12-4 with TRBJ2-1; 9 bases match TRBD2. The junction had 11 bases not matched to a gene; V was cut back by 5 bases and J by 6 bases. The CDR3 runs 16 residues.

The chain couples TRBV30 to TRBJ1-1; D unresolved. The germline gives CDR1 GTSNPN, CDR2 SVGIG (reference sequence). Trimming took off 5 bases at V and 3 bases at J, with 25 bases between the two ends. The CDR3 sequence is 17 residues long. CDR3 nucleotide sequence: TGTGCCTGGGGGAAAAGAGGCGAAGGCCCCCTGGACACTGAAGCTTTCTTT. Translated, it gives CAWGKRGEGPLDTEAFF. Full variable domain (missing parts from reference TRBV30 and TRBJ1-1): SQTIHQWPATLVQPVGSPLSLECTVEGTSNPNLYWYRQAAGRGLQLLFYSVGIGQISSEVPQNLSASRPQDRQFILSSKKLLLSDSGFYLCAWGKRGEGPLDTEAFFGQGTRLTVV.

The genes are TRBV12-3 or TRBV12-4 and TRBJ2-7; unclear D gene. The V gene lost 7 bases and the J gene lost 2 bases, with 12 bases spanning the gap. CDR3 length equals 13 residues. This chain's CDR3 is CASKTPATYEQYF. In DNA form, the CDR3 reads TGTGCCAGCAAGACACCAGCCACCTACGAGCAGTACTTC.

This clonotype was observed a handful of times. Here the CDR3 DNA reads TGCAGCGTTGTACTGAGACTCCACAATGAGCAGTTCTTC. Amino acids: CSVVLRLHNEQFF. The chain links TRBV29-1 to TRBJ2-1, with D hard to call. The CDR3 runs 13 residues. V lost 4 bases and J lost 5, with 12 bases in between. CDR1 is SQVTM and CDR2 is ANQGSEA in the germline V gene.

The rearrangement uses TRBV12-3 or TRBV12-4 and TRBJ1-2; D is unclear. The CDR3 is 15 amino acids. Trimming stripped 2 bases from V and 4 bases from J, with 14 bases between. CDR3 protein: CASSLNDLFFYGYTF. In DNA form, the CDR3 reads TGTGCCAGCAGTTTAAACGACCTCTTCTTCTATGGCTACACCTTC.

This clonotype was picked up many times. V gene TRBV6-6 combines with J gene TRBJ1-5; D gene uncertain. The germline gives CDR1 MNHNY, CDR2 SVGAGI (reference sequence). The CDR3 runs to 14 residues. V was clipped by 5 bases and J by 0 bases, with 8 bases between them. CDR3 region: CASSTGYSNQPQHF. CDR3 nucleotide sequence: TGTGCCAGCAGTACCGGGTATAGCAATCAGCCCCAGCATTTT.

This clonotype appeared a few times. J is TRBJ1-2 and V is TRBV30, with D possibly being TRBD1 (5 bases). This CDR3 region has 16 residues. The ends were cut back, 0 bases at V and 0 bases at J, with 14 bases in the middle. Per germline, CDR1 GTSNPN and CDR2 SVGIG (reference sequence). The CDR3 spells CAWSVRGGRSNYGYTF. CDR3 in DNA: TGTGCCTGGAGTGTACGTGGGGGACGGTCTAACTATGGCTACACCTTC.

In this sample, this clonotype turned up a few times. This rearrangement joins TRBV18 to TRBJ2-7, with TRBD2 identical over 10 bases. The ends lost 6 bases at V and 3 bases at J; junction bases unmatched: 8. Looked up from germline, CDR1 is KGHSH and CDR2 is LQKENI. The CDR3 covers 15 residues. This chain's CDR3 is CASSPTLAGHYEQYF. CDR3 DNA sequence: TGTGCCAGCTCGCCTACACTAGCGGGGCACTACGAGCAGTACTTC.

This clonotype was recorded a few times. Here the CDR3 reads CAWSSGYPRTYF. CDR3 in DNA: TGTGCCTGGAGTTCGGGTTACCCGCGCACCTACTTC. The rearrangement joins TRBV30 to TRBJ2-5; D unclear. The V and J ends lost 2 bases and 14 bases respectively, with 18 bases between them. This CDR3 is built from 12 residues. The germline CDR1 and CDR2 sequences are GTSNPN and SVGIG (reference sequence). The full variable domain, with the rest looked up from reference TRBV30 and TRBJ2-5, is SQTIHQWPATLVQPVGSPLSLECTVEGTSNPNLYWYRQAAGRGLQLLFYSVGIGQISSEVPQNLSASRPQDRQFILSSKKLLLSDSGFYLCAWSSGYPRTYFGPGTRLLVL.

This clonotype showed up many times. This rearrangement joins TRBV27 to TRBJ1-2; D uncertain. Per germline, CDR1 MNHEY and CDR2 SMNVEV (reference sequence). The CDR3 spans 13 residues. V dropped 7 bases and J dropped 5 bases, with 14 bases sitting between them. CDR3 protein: CASTGFNGYGYTF. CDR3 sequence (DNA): TGTGCCAGCACTGGTTTTAATGGGTATGGCTACACCTTC.

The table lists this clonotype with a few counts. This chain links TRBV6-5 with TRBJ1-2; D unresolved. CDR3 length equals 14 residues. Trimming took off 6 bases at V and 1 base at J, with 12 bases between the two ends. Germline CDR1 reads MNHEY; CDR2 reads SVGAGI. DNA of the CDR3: TGTGCCAGCAGAAACCAGGAACTTAACTATGGCTACACCTTC. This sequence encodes CASRNQELNYGYTF.

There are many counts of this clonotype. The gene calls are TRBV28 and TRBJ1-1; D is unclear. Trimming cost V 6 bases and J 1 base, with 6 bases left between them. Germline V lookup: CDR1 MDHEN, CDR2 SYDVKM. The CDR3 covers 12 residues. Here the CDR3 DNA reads TGTGCCAGCAGATACAGGAACACTGAAGCTTTCTTT. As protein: CASRYRNTEAFF.

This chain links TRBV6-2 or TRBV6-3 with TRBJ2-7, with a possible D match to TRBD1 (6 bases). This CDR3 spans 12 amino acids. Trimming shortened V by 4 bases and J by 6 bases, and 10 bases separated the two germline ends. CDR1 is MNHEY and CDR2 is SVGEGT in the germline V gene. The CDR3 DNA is TGTGCCAGCAGTTCCGCCAGGGGCGAGCAGTACTTC. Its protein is CASSSARGEQYF.

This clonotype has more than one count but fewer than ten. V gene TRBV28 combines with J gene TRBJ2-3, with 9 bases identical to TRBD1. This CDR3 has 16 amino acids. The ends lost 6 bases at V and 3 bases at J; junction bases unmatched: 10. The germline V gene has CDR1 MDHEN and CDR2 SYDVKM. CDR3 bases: TGTGCCAGCAGCTCAATGGGGACAGGGAGGACAGATACGCAGTATTTT. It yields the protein CASSSMGTGRTDTQYF.

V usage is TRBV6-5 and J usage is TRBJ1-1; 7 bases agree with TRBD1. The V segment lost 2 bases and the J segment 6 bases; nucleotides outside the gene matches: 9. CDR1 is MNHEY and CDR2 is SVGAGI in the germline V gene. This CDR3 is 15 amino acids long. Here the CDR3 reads CASSYQTGAIPEAFF. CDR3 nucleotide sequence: TGTGCCAGCAGTTACCAAACAGGGGCAATCCCTGAAGCTTTCTTT.

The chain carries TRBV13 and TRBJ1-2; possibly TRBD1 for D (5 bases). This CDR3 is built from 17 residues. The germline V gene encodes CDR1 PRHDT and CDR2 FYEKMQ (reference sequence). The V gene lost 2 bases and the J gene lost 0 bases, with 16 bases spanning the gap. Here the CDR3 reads CASSLYSLQTANYGYTF. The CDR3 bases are TGTGCCAGCAGCTTATACTCCCTGCAGACAGCTAACTATGGCTACACCTTC. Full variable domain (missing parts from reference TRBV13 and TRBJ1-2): AAGVIQSPRHLIKEKRETATLKCYPIPRHDTVYWYQQGPGQDPQFLISFYEKMQSDKGSIPDRFSAQQFSDYHSELNMSSLELGDSALYFCASSLYSLQTANYGYTFGSGTRLTVV.

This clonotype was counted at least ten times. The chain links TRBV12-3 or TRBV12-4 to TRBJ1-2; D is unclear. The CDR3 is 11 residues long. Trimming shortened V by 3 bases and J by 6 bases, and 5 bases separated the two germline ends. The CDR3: CASSFGDGYTF. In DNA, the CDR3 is TGTGCCAGCAGTTTTGGGGATGGCTACACCTTC.

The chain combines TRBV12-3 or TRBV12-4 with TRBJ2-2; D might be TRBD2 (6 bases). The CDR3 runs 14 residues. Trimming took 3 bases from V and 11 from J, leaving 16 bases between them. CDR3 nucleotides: TGTGCCAGCAGTTTCGGAGGGACCGCCAGAGAGCTGTTTTTT. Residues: CASSFGGTARELFF.

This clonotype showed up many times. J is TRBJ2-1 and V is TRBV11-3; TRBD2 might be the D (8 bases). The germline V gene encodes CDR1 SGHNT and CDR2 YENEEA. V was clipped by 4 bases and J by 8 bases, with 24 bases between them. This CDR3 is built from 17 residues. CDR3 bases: TGTGCCAGCAGCTGGCCCAGGGGGACTAGAATGATCTATGAGCAGTTCTTC. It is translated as CASSWPRGTRMIYEQFF. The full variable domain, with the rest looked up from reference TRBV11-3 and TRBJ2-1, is EAGVVQSPRYKIIEKKQPVAFWCNPISGHNTLYWYLQNLGQGPELLIRYENEEAVDDSQLPKDRFSAERLKGVDSTLKIQPAELGDSAVYLCASSWPRGTRMIYEQFFGPGTRLTVL.

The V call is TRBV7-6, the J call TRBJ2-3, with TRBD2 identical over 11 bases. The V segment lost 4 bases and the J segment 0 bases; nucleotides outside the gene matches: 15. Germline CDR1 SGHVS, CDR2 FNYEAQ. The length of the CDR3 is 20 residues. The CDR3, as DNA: TGTGCCAGCAGCTATAGACCGGGACTAGCGGAGTCCTCTAGCACAGATACGCAGTATTTT. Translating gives CASSYRPGLAESSSTDTQYF.

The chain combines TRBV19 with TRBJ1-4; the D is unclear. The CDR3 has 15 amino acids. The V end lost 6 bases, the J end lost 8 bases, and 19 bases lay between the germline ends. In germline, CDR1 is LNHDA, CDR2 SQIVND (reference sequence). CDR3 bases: TGTGCCAGTAGCACCGGGCTCACCGGAGGAGAAAAACTGTTTTTT. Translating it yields CASSTGLTGGEKLFF. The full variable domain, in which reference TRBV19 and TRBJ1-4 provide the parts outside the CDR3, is DGGITQSPKYLFRKEGQNVTLSCEQNLNHDAMYWYRQDPGQGLRLIYYSQIVNDFQKGDIAEGYSVSREKKESFPLTVTSAQKNPTAFYLCASSTGLTGGEKLFFGSGTQLSVL.

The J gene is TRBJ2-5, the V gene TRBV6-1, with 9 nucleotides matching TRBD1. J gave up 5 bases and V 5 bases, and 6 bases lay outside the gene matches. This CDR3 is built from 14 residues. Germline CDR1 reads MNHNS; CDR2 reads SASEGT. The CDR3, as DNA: TGTGCCAGCAGTCAACAGGGGGCGTGGGAGACCCAGTACTTC. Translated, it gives CASSQQGAWETQYF.

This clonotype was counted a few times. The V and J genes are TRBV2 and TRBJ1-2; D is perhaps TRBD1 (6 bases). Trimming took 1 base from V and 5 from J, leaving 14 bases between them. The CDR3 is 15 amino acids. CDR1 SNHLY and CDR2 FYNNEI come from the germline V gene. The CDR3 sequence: CASSEVRGARYGYTF. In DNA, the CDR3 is TGTGCCAGCAGTGAAGTGCGGGGGGCGCGATATGGCTACACCTTC.

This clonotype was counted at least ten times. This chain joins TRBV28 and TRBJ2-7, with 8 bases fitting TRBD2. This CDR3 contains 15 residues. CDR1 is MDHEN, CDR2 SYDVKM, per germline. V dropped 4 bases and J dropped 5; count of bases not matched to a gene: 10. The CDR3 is CASSSGDLLADEQYF. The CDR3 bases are TGTGCCAGCAGTTCGGGAGACTTACTAGCGGACGAGCAGTACTTC.

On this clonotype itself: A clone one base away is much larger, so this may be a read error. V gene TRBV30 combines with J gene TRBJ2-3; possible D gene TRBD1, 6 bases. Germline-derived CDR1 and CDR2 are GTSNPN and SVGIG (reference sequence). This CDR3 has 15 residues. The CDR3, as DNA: TGTGCCTGGAGTGTACATGGGGGCAGGACAGATACGCGGTATTTT. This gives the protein CAWSVHGGRTDTRYF.

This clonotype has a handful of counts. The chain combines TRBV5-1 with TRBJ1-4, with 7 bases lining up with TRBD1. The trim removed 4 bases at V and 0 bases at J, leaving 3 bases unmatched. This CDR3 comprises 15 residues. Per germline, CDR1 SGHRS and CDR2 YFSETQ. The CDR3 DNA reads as TGCGCCAGCAGCCCGCAGGGGGCAACTAATGAAAAACTGTTTTTT. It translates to CASSPQGATNEKLFF.

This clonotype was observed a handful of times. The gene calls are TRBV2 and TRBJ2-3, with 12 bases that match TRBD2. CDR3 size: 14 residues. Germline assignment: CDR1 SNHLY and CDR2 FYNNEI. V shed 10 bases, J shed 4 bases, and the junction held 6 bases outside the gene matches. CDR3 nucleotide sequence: TGTGCCACATGGACTAGCGGGGTTTCAGATACGCAGTATTTT. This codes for CATWTSGVSDTQYF.